A selection of T cell receptor beta chains follows, all from one sample in a study of CD8 T cells in Susac syndrome. TCRdb recomputed calls from the immunoSEQ multiplex PCR reads with MiXCR, one row per CDR3 protein. This sample has 160,000 or so distinct CDR3 sequences, with around 96% found just once. The sequencing sample was made of CD8+ T cells from PBMCs. These receptors all come from a human donor with multiple sclerosis. Both conserved end residues are part of each CDR3. A D gene is named only where the DNA matches it firmly. Expanded clones get a size class; other rows say once, few or many, or leave the size out.

>TRBJ2-1|TRBD1|TRBV7-9|-
CASIRGSYNEQFF
TGTGCCAGTATCAGGGGGTCCTACAATGAGCAGTTCTTC
>TRBJ2-1|-|TRBV3-1|once
CASSLRGGGGDNEQFF
TGTGCCAGCAGCCTCCGAGGAGGGGGAGGAGACAATGAGCAGTTCTTC
>TRBJ2-3|-|TRBV27|-
CASSSTPPGGLTDTQYF
TGTGCCAGCAGTTCAACCCCCCCGGGGGGCCTCACAGATACGCAGTATTTT
>TRBJ2-2|-|TRBV7-2|-
CASSLQTAPNTGELFF
TGTGCCAGCAGCTTACAGACAGCGCCGAACACCGGGGAGCTGTTTTTT
>TRBJ2-5|-|TRBV7-9|-
CASSHVSVLETQYF
TGTGCCAGCAGCCATGTTTCGGTTTTGGAGACCCAGTACTTC
>TRBJ1-4|-|TRBV6-1|-
CASAEKGGVVKLFF
TGTGCCAGCGCGGAGAAGGGGGGGGTCGTAAAACTGTTTTTT
>TRBJ2-1|TRBD2|TRBV9|-
CASTPSERGFNNEQFF
TGTGCCAGCACCCCCTCGGAGCGGGGTTTTAACAATGAGCAGTTCTTC
>TRBJ2-3|TRBD2|TRBV29-1|-
CSVEAGLAGPTDTQYF
TGCAGCGTTGAGGCGGGACTAGCGGGACCCACAGATACGCAGTATTTT
>TRBJ2-1|TRBD1|TRBV4-2|-
CASSQAEDRAGEQFF
TGTGCCAGCAGCCAAGCCGAGGACAGGGCGGGGGAGCAGTTCTTC
>TRBJ1-1|TRBD1|TRBV12-3/TRBV12-4|once
CASSLDKGAALEAFF
TGTGCCAGCAGTTTAGACAAGGGGGCTGCACTGGAAGCTTTCTTT
>TRBJ1-2|-|TRBV20-1|-
CSAPKGSGGYGYTF
TGCAGCGCACCGAAGGGGAGCGGTGGCTATGGCTACACCTTC
>TRBJ2-7|TRBD1|TRBV27|-
CASSPDRAYEQYF
TGTGCCAGCAGTCCCGACAGGGCGTACGAGCAGTACTTC
>TRBJ2-1|-|TRBV10-3|-
CAISETLYNEQFF
TGTGCCATCAGTGAGACACTTTACAATGAGCAGTTCTTC
>TRBJ2-5|TRBD1|TRBV7-9|-
CASSGQVQETQYF
TGTGCCAGCAGCGGACAGGTACAAGAGACCCAGTACTTC
>TRBJ2-2|-|TRBV9|-
CASGYSFTGELFF
TGTGCCAGCGGATACTCCTTCACCGGGGAGCTGTTTTTT
>TRBJ2-3|TRBD2|TRBV20-1|-
CSATLADSTDTQYF
TGCAGTGCAACACTAGCGGACAGCACAGATACGCAGTATTTT